These T cell receptor beta chains were read from a single sample in a study of T cells after yellow fever vaccination. Each CDR3 protein gets one entry after TCRdb re-called the 5' RACE reads with MiXCR. Here the sample spans 300,000 to 400,000 distinct CDR3 sequences, approximately 5.7% being singletons. The starting material was PBMCs, obtained 5 days after the yellow fever booster vaccination. Receptors originate from a man aged 25-40 years who received the YFV17D yellow fever vaccine. The CDR3 runs from the conserved cysteine through the conserved F or W. Each record gives: V gene, J gene, D gene, clone size, CDR3 DNA, CDR3 protein. The D gene is left open where the match is weak. Expanded clones are given a class, and other clones once, few, many or no size at all.

TRBV11-3	TRBJ2-1	TRBD2	few	TGTGCCAGCAGCCCGACTAGCGGGAGCCAAAATGAGCAGTTCTTC	CASSPTSGSQNEQFF
TRBV12-3/TRBV12-4	TRBJ2-5	-	many	TGTGCCAGTAGGGAGGTAGAGACCCAGTACTTC	CASREVETQYF
TRBV20-1	TRBJ2-7	-	-	TGCACTTCTAGCGCCTACTACGAGCAGTACTTC	CTSSAYYEQYF
TRBV6-2/TRBV6-3	TRBJ2-7	TRBD1	-	TGTGCCAGCAGCAAATCTCCGGGACAGGTCACCTACGAGCAGTACTTC	CASSKSPGQVTYEQYF
TRBV5-1	TRBJ2-7	TRBD2	few	TGCGCCAGCAGCCACACCCGACTAGCGGGAGGGCGGAGTAGGAGCGAGCAGTACTTC	CASSHTRLAGGRSRSEQYF
TRBV5-1	TRBJ2-5	TRBD1	many	TGCGCCAGCAGCTTGGAGACAGGGGCAGAGACCCAGTACTTC	CASSLETGAETQYF
TRBV7-2	TRBJ1-1	-	-	TGTGCCAGCAGCTTAGAGGTGCTGGGGACTGAAGCTTTCTTT	CASSLEVLGTEAFF
TRBV15	TRBJ2-1	TRBD2	-	TGTGCCACCAGCGGTTGGGACTACGGCAATGAGCAGTTCTTC	CATSGWDYGNEQFF
TRBV27	TRBJ2-3	TRBD2	many	TGTGCCAGCAGTTTACTAGCGGAGCTCACAGATACGCAGTATTTT	CASSLLAELTDTQYF
TRBV20-1	TRBJ2-5	TRBD2	-	TGCAGTGCTCAGAGCGGGAGGGCCACGGAGACCCAGTACTTC	CSAQSGRATETQYF
TRBV29-1	TRBJ1-1	-	many	TGCTCCAGCGCAGTGAACACTGAAGCTTTCTTT	CSSAVNTEAFF
TRBV29-1	TRBJ2-4	-	many	TGCAGCGTCGGGGACATGTTAGCCAAAAACATTCAGTACTTC	CSVGDMLAKNIQYF
TRBV3-1	TRBJ2-5	TRBD2	many	TGTGCCAGCAGCTTAAGATCAAGCGGGAGGGAGACCCAGTACTTC	CASSLRSSGRETQYF
TRBV5-5	TRBJ2-2	TRBD2	few	TGTGCCAGCAGCCATGGTACTAGCGGGAGGTACACCGGGGAGCTGTTTTTT	CASSHGTSGRYTGELFF
TRBV19	TRBJ2-7	TRBD1	many	TGTGCCAGTAGTATAGAGACAGGGGGCACCTACGAGCAGTACTTC	CASSIETGGTYEQYF
TRBV4-3	TRBJ2-5	-	many	TGCGCCAGCAGCCTACGGGAGTACGAGACCCAGTACTTC	CASSLREYETQYF
TRBV9	TRBJ2-1	TRBD2	-	TGTGCCAGCAGCGTAAGGTTAGCGGGAGCCTACAATGAGCAGTTCTTC	CASSVRLAGAYNEQFF
TRBV5-1	TRBJ2-1	-	-	TGCGCCAGCAGCACGGGGCGGACCTACAATGAGCAGTTCTTC	CASSTGRTYNEQFF
TRBV24-1	TRBJ1-5	TRBD1	many	TGTGCCACCAGCCGGGGTGGACAGGGGGACAATCAGCCCCAGCATTTT	CATSRGGQGDNQPQHF
TRBV7-2	TRBJ2-3	-	-	TGTGCCAGCAACCCCACTAGCAGCATCACAGATACGCAGTATTTT	CASNPTSSITDTQYF
TRBV7-6	TRBJ2-3	TRBD2	few	TGTGCCAGCAGCAAGACTAGCGGGATCCCAGATACGCAGTATTTT	CASSKTSGIPDTQYF
TRBV6-2/TRBV6-3	TRBJ2-7	-	few	TGTGCCAGCAGTACTGGGCCGTCAAGGTCCTACGAGCAGTACTTC	CASSTGPSRSYEQYF
TRBV5-4	TRBJ1-1	-	few	TGTGCCAGCACCGCCTGGGTGTTCGGGGCCCCGAACACTGAAGCTTTCTTT	CASTAWVFGAPNTEAFF
TRBV6-5	TRBJ1-1	TRBD1	few	TGTGCCAGCATTACGGACAGGGCGAACACTGAAGCTTTCTTT	CASITDRANTEAFF
TRBV5-5	TRBJ2-2	TRBD2	many	TGTGCCAGCAGCCACGGGAGGGCTAGAGTTCCCGGGGAGCTGTTTTTT	CASSHGRARVPGELFF
TRBV4-2	TRBJ2-6	-	-	TGTGCCAGCAGCTTACCCGGGGCCGGGGCCAACGTCCTGACTTTC	CASSLPGAGANVLTF
TRBV19	TRBJ1-2	TRBD1	few	TGTGCCAGTTGGCCTGGGACAGGGTCTGGCTACACCTTC	CASWPGTGSGYTF
TRBV24-1	TRBJ1-5	-	many	TGTGCCACCAGTCGCGGGCGCAATCAGCCCCAGCATTTT	CATSRGRNQPQHF
TRBV6-1	TRBJ1-4	TRBD1	-	TGTGCCAGCAGTAGATTCCCGGAGACAGGGGAGGCAAAACTGTTTTTT	CASSRFPETGEAKLFF
TRBV2	TRBJ1-5	-	many	TGTGCCAGCAGTCAAATTAATCAGCCCCAGCATTTT	CASSQINQPQHF
TRBV20-1	TRBJ2-1	TRBD2	few	TGCAGTGCTAGATCTGGTGGGACTAGCGGACTTTCCTACAATGAGCAGTTCTTC	CSARSGGTSGLSYNEQFF
TRBV30	TRBJ2-1	-	-	TGTGCCTGGAGTGTACTAGGGCGTCGAGTGGTTTCGTACAATGAGCAGTTCTTC	CAWSVLGRRVVSYNEQFF
TRBV20-1	TRBJ2-7	-	-	TGCAGTGCTCCTCCAGGGGGGGAGTACTTC	CSAPPGGEYF
TRBV2	TRBJ2-4	TRBD1	few	TGTGCCAGCAGGACGGACAGGGCCAAGGGGGGCATTCAGTACTTC	CASRTDRAKGGIQYF
TRBV12-3/TRBV12-4	TRBJ2-7	-	many	TGTGCCAGCAGTTTAACTCTGCCTTACGAGCAGTACTTC	CASSLTLPYEQYF
TRBV14	TRBJ1-1	-	-	TGTGCCAGCAGCCAAGATTTAGGACAGATGAACACTGAAGCTTTCTTT	CASSQDLGQMNTEAFF
TRBV27	TRBJ2-3	TRBD1	few	TGTGCCAGCAGTCCCCTGGACAGGGGGCTTTCGGATACGCAGTATTTT	CASSPLDRGLSDTQYF
TRBV10-3	TRBJ2-7	-	many	TGTGCCATCAGTGATATGGGCAGCTCCTACGAGCAGTACTTC	CAISDMGSSYEQYF
TRBV20-1	TRBJ2-7	TRBD2	-	TGCAGTGCTAGAGCGGGCGGGAGTGGAACTCCCGAGCAGTACTTC	CSARAGGSGTPEQYF
TRBV18	TRBJ2-7	-	few	TGTGCCAGCTCACCTGGCCTCAGGGGACGGTACGAGCAGTACTTC	CASSPGLRGRYEQYF
TRBV10-3	TRBJ2-1	TRBD1	-	TGTGCCATCAGTGAGCTACAGGGGGCCAATGAGCAGTTCTTC	CAISELQGANEQFF
TRBV12-3/TRBV12-4	TRBJ2-1	TRBD2	many	TGTGCCAGCAGGGCCTCCCGGGGGGGCCCGAACAATGAGCAGTTCTTC	CASRASRGGPNNEQFF
TRBV20-1	TRBJ2-4	TRBD2	-	TGCAGTGCTCCCGGGACTAGCGGGAGGGCCAAAAACATTCAGTACTTC	CSAPGTSGRAKNIQYF
TRBV5-1	TRBJ2-7	-	-	TGCGCCAGCAGCTTGGTTTTTAGCTACGAGCAGTACTTC	CASSLVFSYEQYF
TRBV7-2	TRBJ2-1	TRBD2	many	TGTGCCAGCAGCCCCTCGACTAGCGCGGCTGAGCAGTTCTTC	CASSPSTSAAEQFF
TRBV3-1	TRBJ1-2	-	-	TGTGCCAGCAGCCAAGATGTGACCGTCGGGGATGGTTATGGCTACACCTTC	CASSQDVTVGDGYGYTF
TRBV5-1	TRBJ2-3	-	-	TGCGCCAGCAGTTACCGGGACACCAATCTAGATACGCAGTATTTT	CASSYRDTNLDTQYF
TRBV18	TRBJ2-5	-	many	TGTGCCAGCTCACCCTGGACGGGGGAGACCCAGTACTTC	CASSPWTGETQYF
TRBV12-3/TRBV12-4	TRBJ2-3	TRBD1	many	TGTGCCAGCAGTTGGGGACAGAACATAGATACGCAGTATTTT	CASSWGQNIDTQYF